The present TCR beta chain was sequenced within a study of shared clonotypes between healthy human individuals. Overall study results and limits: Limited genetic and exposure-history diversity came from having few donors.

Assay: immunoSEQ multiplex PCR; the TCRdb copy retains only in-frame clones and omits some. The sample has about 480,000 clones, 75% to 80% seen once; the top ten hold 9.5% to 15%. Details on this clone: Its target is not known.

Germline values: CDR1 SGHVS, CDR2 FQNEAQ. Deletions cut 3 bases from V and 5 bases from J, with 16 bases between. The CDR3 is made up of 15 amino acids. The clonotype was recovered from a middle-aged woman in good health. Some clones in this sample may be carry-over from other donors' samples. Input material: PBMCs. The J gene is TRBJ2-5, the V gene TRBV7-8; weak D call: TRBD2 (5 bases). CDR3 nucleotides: TGTGCCAGCAGCTTTGGCAGTCCGAGAGGGGAGACCCAGTACTTC. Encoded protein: CASSFGSPRGETQYF.